These 22 T cell receptor beta chains originate from one sample sequenced in a study of cytomegalovirus exposure and HLA in healthy donors (dated by TCRdb to between 2016 and 2019). Receptors were amplified or captured by the immunoSEQ multiplex PCR assay. The multiplex PCR relied on a mix of 60 forward primers for TCR Vbeta segments and 13 reverse primers for TCR Jbeta segments. The immuneACCESS repertoire file appears here via TCRdb, limited to in-frame rearrangements. These files lack a portion of the clones; in checked studies, under half of the deficit traces to unresolved V genes, and the cause of the others is not known. The table for this sample lists some 160,000 clones; roughly four fifths of them were counted only once. The ten largest clones take up 1.5% to 1.9% of the sample. Sample: PBMCs. The source is a man aged 40-50 years in good health and CMV-seronegative.

The gene calls are TRBV15 and TRBJ2-3, with 7 bases matching TRBD1. V gave up 4 bases and J gave up 2 bases; unmatched junction bases: 6. Germline CDR1 is LNHNV and CDR2 is YYDKDF (reference sequence). The length of the CDR3 is 15 residues. The CDR3 DNA sequence: TGTGCCACCAGCAAAGGACAGGTCCTCACAGATACGCAGTATTTT. Its translation: CATSKGQVLTDTQYF.

This clone was seen once. The gene calls are TRBV19 and TRBJ2-1; the D gene is possibly TRBD1 (5 bases). The CDR3 length is 13 residues. V was cut by 1 base and J by 5 bases, with 6 bases left in between. Germline assignment: CDR1 LNHDA and CDR2 SQIVND (reference sequence). The CDR3 region is CASSIARDNEQFF. Written as DNA, the CDR3 is TGTGCCAGTAGTATAGCCAGGGACAATGAGCAGTTCTTC.

This sequence joins TRBV6-5 and TRBJ1-2; 7 bases map to TRBD1. V trimming: 4 bases; J trimming: 5 bases; junction bases outside the gene matches: 7. Germline-derived CDR1 and CDR2 are MNHEY and SVGAGI. CDR3 length: 14 residues. CDR3 residues: CASSWDSRWYGYTF. DNA for the CDR3: TGTGCCAGCAGTTGGGACAGTCGGTGGTATGGCTACACCTTC.

The chain is built from TRBV28 and TRBJ2-1, with D perhaps TRBD2 (6 bases). Looked up from germline, CDR1 is MDHEN and CDR2 is SYDVKM. The CDR3 has 13 amino acids. Trimming removed 2 bases from V and 9 bases from J, with 11 bases in between. The CDR3 loop is CASSLRTTVEQFF. In DNA form, the CDR3 reads TGTGCCAGCAGTTTACGGACTACAGTTGAGCAGTTCTTC.

The chain joins TRBV27 to TRBJ2-3; D perhaps matches TRBD2 (6 bases). This CDR3 region has 16 residues. The V and J ends lost 6 bases and 1 base respectively, with 17 bases between them. The germline gives CDR1 MNHEY, CDR2 SMNVEV (reference sequence). The DNA for the CDR3 is TGTGCCAGCAGAGTGCCGGGGGAAGGGGGCACAGATACGCAGTATTTT. This codes for CASRVPGEGGTDTQYF.

Only one count was recorded for this clone. The same CDR3 arises from other DNA sequences in this sample as well. The chain employs TRBV6-1 and TRBJ2-5; TRBD1 agrees at 7 bases. Germline V CDR1 and CDR2: MNHNS, SASEGT. Trimming at V came to 6 bases and at J to 2 bases, leaving 6 bases not matched to a gene. CDR3 length: 14 amino acids. The CDR3, as DNA: TGTGCCAGCAGAATTGACAGGGTTCAAGAGACCCAGTACTTC. This codes for CASRIDRVQETQYF.

The rearrangement uses TRBV19 and TRBJ2-1; 7 bases line up with TRBD2. The ends lost 9 bases at V and 9 bases at J; junction bases unmatched: 11. The CDR3 runs to 13 residues. CDR1 LNHDA and CDR2 SQIVND come from the germline V gene (reference sequence). This CDR3 reads CASEPSGNSEQFF. In DNA, the CDR3 is TGTGCCAGCGAGCCTAGCGGAAATAGTGAGCAGTTCTTC.

CDR3 DNA: TGTGCCACCAGCAGAACGGAGGAGGAGAGAAACACCATATATTTT. Translation: CATSRTEEERNTIYF. This chain links TRBV15 with TRBJ1-3; D not resolved. Germline V lookup: CDR1 LNHNV, CDR2 YYDKDF (reference sequence). V was shortened by 2 bases and J by 5 bases, with 13 bases between the two germline ends. There are 15 residues in the CDR3.

The chain recombines TRBV7-8 with TRBJ2-5; D possibly corresponds to TRBD2 (5 bases). Germline V gene sequence: CDR1 SGHVS, CDR2 FQNEAQ. V was cut by 0 bases and J by 5 bases, with 13 bases left in between. The CDR3 is made up of 15 amino acids. The CDR3 nucleotides read TGTGCCAGCAGCTTAGCGGACCAAAGGGAGGAGACCCAGTACTTC. It yields the protein CASSLADQREETQYF.

The chain couples TRBV6-1 to TRBJ1-4, with a possible D match to TRBD1 (5 bases). CDR3 length: 13 amino acids. Germline V gene lookup returns CDR1 MNHNS and CDR2 SASEGT. V was pared by 5 bases and J by 6 bases, with 10 bases between. CDR3 bases: TGTGCCAGCAGTAAAGGGACTTATGAAAAACTGTTTTTT. Translating it yields CASSKGTYEKLFF.

This sequence joins TRBV28 and TRBJ2-5; D call uncertain. Germline V gene lookup returns CDR1 MDHEN and CDR2 SYDVKM. V was trimmed by 2 bases and J by 5 bases, leaving 12 bases between them. The CDR3 has 14 residues. The CDR3 region is CASSLNPLEETQYF. The CDR3 region has the DNA TGTGCCAGCAGTTTAAACCCCCTGGAGGAGACCCAGTACTTC. Together with reference TRBV28 and TRBJ2-5, the CDR3 gives the full variable domain: DVKVTQSSRYLVKRTGEKVFLECVQDMDHENMFWYRQDPGLGLRLIYFSYDVKMKEKGDIPEGYSVSREKKERFSLILESASTNQTSMYLCASSLNPLEETQYFGPGTRLLVL.

This clone was observed a handful of times. This CDR3 is CASSLRDSYGYTF. The DNA for the CDR3 is TGCGCCAGCAGCTTGCGGGACAGCTATGGCTACACCTTC. The V call is TRBV5-1, the J call TRBJ1-2; 7 nucleotides agree with TRBD1. The CDR3 length is 13 residues. Trimming took 1 base from V and 4 from J; bases not matched to a gene: 1. The V gene's germline CDR1 is SGHRS and CDR2 YFSETQ.

The chain carries TRBV28 and TRBJ2-1, with D possibly being TRBD1 (7 bases). CDR1 is MDHEN and CDR2 is SYDVKM in the germline V gene. The CDR3 contains 15 residues. Deletions cut 6 bases from V and 6 bases from J, with 18 bases between. The CDR3 sequence: CASSTTGLGGNEQFF. The CDR3 DNA follows: TGTGCCAGCAGCACGACAGGGTTGGGGGGCAATGAGCAGTTCTTC. Together with reference TRBV28 and TRBJ2-1, the CDR3 gives the full variable domain: DVKVTQSSRYLVKRTGEKVFLECVQDMDHENMFWYRQDPGLGLRLIYFSYDVKMKEKGDIPEGYSVSREKKERFSLILESASTNQTSMYLCASSTTGLGGNEQFFGPGTRLTVL.

The V and J genes are TRBV7-8 and TRBJ2-2; 9 nucleotides line up with TRBD1. Germline V gives CDR1 SGHVS, CDR2 FQNEAQ. The CDR3 runs to 15 residues. With 4 bases clipped from V and 6 bases from J, the junction kept 6 bases outside the gene matches. The CDR3 bases are TGTGCCAGCAGCTCAAGACAGGGGGGGCCCGGGGAGCTGTTTTTT. Encoded protein: CASSSRQGGPGELFF.

Only a few counts were recorded for this clone. The J gene is TRBJ1-2, the V gene TRBV9, with TRBD1 matching over 7 bases. Germline V gene lookup returns CDR1 SGDLS and CDR2 YYNGEE. V lost 0 bases to trimming and J lost 0 bases; unmatched junction nucleotides: 2. This CDR3 spans 15 amino acids. The CDR3 protein is CASSVGDSPNYGYTF. The CDR3 DNA reads TGTGCCAGCAGCGTAGGGGACAGTCCTAACTATGGCTACACCTTC.

The chain carries TRBV11-2 and TRBJ2-1, with TRBD2 matching 7 bases. The CDR3 consists of 15 residues. Germline V gene lookup returns CDR1 SGHAT and CDR2 FQNNGV. After removal of 1 base from V and 5 bases from J, the junction contained 5 bases not matched to a gene. CDR3 DNA sequence: TGTGCCAGCAGCTTAGCACTAGCGCGGAACAATGAGCAGTTCTTC. It yields the protein CASSLALARNNEQFF.

The chain employs TRBV19 and TRBJ2-2; 12 nucleotides line up with TRBD1. The CDR3 consists of 17 residues. The germline CDR1 and CDR2 sequences are LNHDA and SQIVND (reference sequence). V was clipped by 6 bases and J by 0 bases; unmatched bases: 5. CDR3 residues: CASRGGQGAANTGELFF. CDR3 in DNA: TGTGCCAGTAGAGGGGGACAGGGGGCCGCGAACACCGGGGAGCTGTTTTTT.

CDR3 region: CASSHGTGSTGGTGELFF. In nucleotides, the CDR3 is TGTGCCAGCAGCCACGGGACAGGTTCTACAGGTGGGACCGGGGAGCTGTTTTTT. The chain combines TRBV5-5 with TRBJ2-2, with TRBD1 identical over 8 bases. Trimming at V came to 4 bases and at J to 5 bases, leaving 16 bases not matched to a gene. This CDR3 comprises 18 residues. CDR1 and CDR2 from the germline V gene are SGHKS and YYEKEE (reference sequence).

This clone has only a few counts. The gene calls are TRBV4-1 and TRBJ2-7; D perhaps matches TRBD2 (5 bases). The CDR3 totals 17 residues. V was trimmed by 4 bases and J by 9 bases, leaving 28 bases between them. In germline, CDR1 is MGHRA, CDR2 YSYEKL. CDR3 DNA sequence: TGCGCCAGCAGCCGGCCCTTGCCGGGAAACCCACGAGTATGGCAGTACTTC. This translates into CASSRPLPGNPRVWQYF.

The chain uses TRBV2 and TRBJ2-7; the D gene is possibly TRBD2 (6 bases). V lost 4 bases to trimming and J lost 0 bases, with 16 bases between them. CDR1 and CDR2 (germline): SNHLY, FYNNEI. The CDR3 loop spans 16 amino acids. CDR3 DNA sequence: TGTGCCAGCAGTGCAAGCGGGTCGTCGAGCTCCTACGAGCAGTACTTC. Its translation: CASSASGSSSSYEQYF.

This clone was counted once. The rearrangement joins TRBV5-1 to TRBJ2-5; 12 bases are shared with TRBD2. Trimming at V came to 5 bases and at J to 1 base, leaving 6 bases not matched to a gene. The germline CDR1 and CDR2 sequences are SGHRS and YFSETQ. The CDR3 consists of 16 residues. The CDR3 DNA follows: TGCGCCAGCAGAGCCGGGACTAGCGGGTTCCAAGAGACCCAGTACTTC. Translating gives CASRAGTSGFQETQYF.

The CDR3 sequence is CAISESTSGRNEQFF. The CDR3 nucleotides are TGTGCCATCAGTGAGTCGACTAGCGGGAGGAATGAGCAGTTCTTC. This chain links TRBV10-3 with TRBJ2-1; TRBD2 matches at 13 bases. In germline, CDR1 is ENHRY, CDR2 SYGVKD. The junction had 0 bases not matched to a gene; V was cut back by 0 bases and J by 7 bases. The CDR3 loop spans 15 amino acids.